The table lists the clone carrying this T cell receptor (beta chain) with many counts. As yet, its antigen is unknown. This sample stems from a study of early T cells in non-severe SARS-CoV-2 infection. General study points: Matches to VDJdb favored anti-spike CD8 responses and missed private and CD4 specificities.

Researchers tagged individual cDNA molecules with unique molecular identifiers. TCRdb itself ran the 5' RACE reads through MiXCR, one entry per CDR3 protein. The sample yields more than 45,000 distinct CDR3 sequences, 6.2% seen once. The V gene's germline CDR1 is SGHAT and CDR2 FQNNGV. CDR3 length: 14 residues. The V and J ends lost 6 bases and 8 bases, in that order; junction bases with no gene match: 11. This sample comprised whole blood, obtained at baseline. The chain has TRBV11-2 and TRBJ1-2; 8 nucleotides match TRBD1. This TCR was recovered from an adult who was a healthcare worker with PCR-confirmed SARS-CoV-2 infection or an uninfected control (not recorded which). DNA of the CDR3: TGTGCCAGCAGACAAACAGGGGGTGGTGGAGGCTACACCTTC. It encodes CASRQTGGGGGYTF.